Listed here are 18 T cell receptor beta chains from one sample, sequenced in a study of T cell repertoires in cytomegalovirus infection. Their cognate antigens are unknown. TCRdb reprocessed the reads via MiXCR and lists one record per CDR3 protein. The sample includes 110,000 or so distinct CDR3 sequences, over 25% of them seen just once. The specimen comprised CD8+ T cells from cultured PBMCs, sampled from culture after CMV antigen stimulation. The receptors were gathered from a human donor in good health (CMV status not recorded). Some clones in this sample may be carry-over from other donors' samples.

The chain recombines TRBV15 with TRBJ2-1; 10 nucleotides align to TRBD1. Germline CDR1 and CDR2: LNHNV and YYDKDF (reference sequence). The CDR3 has 16 residues. V lost 3 bases and J lost 5; bases outside the gene matches: 7. CDR3 coding DNA: TGTGCCACCAGCAGGAAAACCGGGACAGGGGACAATGAGCAGTTCTTC. Amino acid sequence: CATSRKTGTGDNEQFF. The complete variable domain, with remaining parts taken from reference TRBV15 and TRBJ2-1, reads DAMVIQNPRYQVTQFGKPVTLSCSQTLNHNVMYWYQQKSSQAPKLLFHYYDKDFNNEADTPDNFQSRRPNTSFCFLDIRSPGLGDTAMYLCATSRKTGTGDNEQFFGPGTRLTVL.

This clonotype was detected many times. This rearrangement joins TRBV7-2 to TRBJ2-2, with 9 bases that match TRBD2. V lost 3 bases to trimming and J lost 2 bases; unmatched junction nucleotides: 13. The CDR3 length is 19 residues. Looked up from germline, CDR1 is SGHTA and CDR2 is FQGNSA. The CDR3 DNA reads TGTGCCAGCAGCTTGGCCCGTTGGGGACTAGCTTTAAACACCGGGGAGCTGTTTTTT. This translates into CASSLARWGLALNTGELFF.

This clonotype was counted between two and nine times. V and J are TRBV20-1 and TRBJ2-7; D tentatively fits TRBD1 or TRBD2 (5 bases each). In germline, CDR1 is DFQATT, CDR2 SNEGSKA (reference sequence). The CDR3 sequence is 12 residues long. Trimming cost V 5 bases and J 2 bases, with 10 bases left between them. This chain's CDR3 is CSAGWGTYEQYF. DNA for the CDR3: TGCAGTGCTGGTTGGGGGACCTACGAGCAGTACTTC.

The chain recombines TRBV4-1 with TRBJ2-5; the match to TRBD2 covers 11 bases. This CDR3 contains 15 residues. From germline, CDR1 is MGHRA and CDR2 YSYEKL. J was trimmed by 4 bases and V by 2 bases; bases with no gene match: 3. The DNA for the CDR3 is TGCGCCAGCAGCCAATCCCTAGCGGGGGGAGAGACCCAGTACTTC. It is translated as CASSQSLAGGETQYF.

This clonotype appeared many times. The gene calls are TRBV7-9 and TRBJ2-1; D is ambiguous. This CDR3 spans 12 amino acids. V was cut by 5 bases and J by 10 bases, with 12 bases left in between. Per germline, CDR1 SEHNR and CDR2 FQNEAQ (reference sequence). The CDR3 region is CASSPTTFEQFF. The CDR3 coding sequence is TGTGCCAGCAGCCCCACGACATTCGAGCAGTTCTTC.

In its sample, this clonotype was seen a few times. V is TRBV6-5 and J is TRBJ1-4; 8 bases match TRBD1. There are 16 residues in the CDR3. Germline V CDR1 and CDR2: MNHEY, SVGAGI. The V and J ends lost 6 bases and 7 bases, in that order; junction bases with no gene match: 13. For the CDR3, the DNA is TGTGCCAGCAGAGACAGGGGCGCCGGAAGGAGTGAAAAACTGTTTTTT. Protein product: CASRDRGAGRSEKLFF.

A few counts support this clonotype. This chain uses TRBV7-2 with TRBJ1-2, with TRBD1 identical over 9 bases. The CDR3 contains 14 residues. Trimming took 4 bases from V and 3 from J; bases not matched to a gene: 3. The germline gives CDR1 SGHTA, CDR2 FQGNSA. CDR3 amino acids: CASSSTGGDYGYTF. The CDR3, as DNA: TGTGCCAGCAGCTCTACAGGGGGCGACTATGGCTACACCTTC.

This clonotype was seen more than once but under ten times. V gene TRBV11-2 combines with J gene TRBJ2-3; D unclear. The V end lost 2 bases, the J end lost 6 bases, and 15 bases lay between the germline ends. The CDR3 covers 15 residues. Germline CDR1 reads SGHAT; CDR2 reads FQNNGV. The CDR3 DNA sequence: TGTGCCAGCAGCTTAATCTCCAGCGACCGGGATACGCAGTATTTT. Translated, it gives CASSLISSDRDTQYF.

The CDR3 DNA reads as TGTGCCAGCAGCCCACCTCCGGGACTAGCGGGGGCCCACGGGGAGCTGTTTTTT. Protein: CASSPPPGLAGAHGELFF. The gene calls are TRBV9 and TRBJ2-2; 14 bases match TRBD2. V lost 4 bases to trimming and J lost 7 bases; unmatched junction nucleotides: 12. The V gene's germline CDR1 is SGDLS and CDR2 YYNGEE. The CDR3 length is 18 residues.

The chain recombines TRBV11-2 with TRBJ1-1; D is possibly TRBD1 (5 bases). This CDR3 comprises 15 residues. Germline values: CDR1 SGHAT, CDR2 FQNNGV. The V end lost 8 bases, the J end lost 4 bases, and 20 bases lay between the germline ends. The CDR3 DNA reads as TGTGCCAGCGGATTGTGGGGGGGAGAGGGCACTGAAGCTTTCTTT. Translation gives CASGLWGGEGTEAFF.

V usage is TRBV7-9 and J usage is TRBJ1-2; no definite D call. Germline V CDR1 and CDR2: SEHNR, FQNEAQ (reference sequence). The ends were cut back, 5 bases at V and 4 bases at J, with 11 bases in the middle. The CDR3 totals 13 residues. CDR3 nucleotide sequence: TGTGCCAGCAGCGCAACAGCTATCTATGGCTACACCTTC. It specifies CASSATAIYGYTF.

The chain is built from TRBV11-2 and TRBJ1-1, with D perhaps matching TRBD1 (5 bases). V lost 5 bases and J lost 5, with 9 bases in between. The CDR3 covers 12 residues. The germline V gene has CDR1 SGHAT and CDR2 FQNNGV. The CDR3 is CASSHRGTEAFF. CDR3 bases: TGTGCCAGCAGCCATAGGGGTACTGAAGCTTTCTTT.

This clonotype occurred a few times. The chain carries TRBV4-1 and TRBJ1-1; no firm D call. The CDR3 has 13 residues. Germline V lookup: CDR1 MGHRA, CDR2 YSYEKL. The germline V and J ends were trimmed by 2 bases and 1 base, with 5 bases remaining between them. The CDR3, as DNA: TGCGCCAGCAGCCAAAACAGGAACACTGAAGCTTTCTTT. The encoded protein is CASSQNRNTEAFF.

This clonotype was detected many times. The chain employs TRBV7-2 and TRBJ2-1; no clear D. The CDR3 has 13 amino acids. The germline V gene has CDR1 SGHTA and CDR2 FQGNSA. Trimming left V 4 bases short and J 4 bases short, with 8 bases between. This chain's CDR3 is CASSWTDYNEQFF. The CDR3 bases are TGTGCCAGCAGCTGGACGGATTACAATGAGCAGTTCTTC.

The chain uses TRBV5-1 and TRBJ2-1; 10 bases match TRBD2. The CDR3 extends over 15 amino acids. V lost 2 bases and J lost 4; bases outside the gene matches: 3. Germline-derived CDR1 and CDR2 are SGHRS and YFSETQ. The CDR3 nucleotides are TGCGCCAGCAGCTTCGTAGCGGGGGGTTACAATGAGCAGTTCTTC. It translates to CASSFVAGGYNEQFF.

This clonotype was seen more than once but under ten times. V gene TRBV12-3 or TRBV12-4 combines with J gene TRBJ2-3; maybe TRBD2 (5 bases). Trimming stripped 3 bases from V and 5 bases from J, with 9 bases between. The CDR3 covers 13 residues. CDR3 region: CASSFGRVDTQYF. CDR3 coding DNA: TGTGCCAGCAGTTTTGGGCGGGTAGATACGCAGTATTTT.

This clonotype was detected ten times or more. The chain is built from TRBV7-8 and TRBJ1-5; D uncertain. Trimming pared 2 bases from V and 3 bases from J, leaving 11 bases between. The length of the CDR3 is 15 residues. From germline, CDR1 is SGHVS and CDR2 FQNEAQ. The CDR3 here is CASSLIWGINQPQHF. CDR3 coding DNA: TGTGCCAGCAGCTTAATTTGGGGTATCAATCAGCCCCAGCATTTT.

The V gene is TRBV15, the J gene TRBJ1-1; 10 bases agree with TRBD1. J was trimmed by 4 bases and V by 3 bases; bases with no gene match: 5. Germline V gene lookup returns CDR1 LNHNV and CDR2 YYDKDF (reference sequence). CDR3 length equals 15 residues. This CDR3 reads CATSRDRGAGTEAFF. The CDR3 DNA reads TGTGCCACCAGCAGGGACAGGGGGGCCGGCACTGAAGCTTTCTTT.